The T cell receptor (beta chain) described here comes from a study of CXCR3-negative and CXCR3-positive naive CD8 T cells. From germline, CDR1 is DFQATT and CDR2 SNEGSKA (reference sequence). The CDR3 is 16 amino acids. Study-level findings and limits: Comparably high diversity was seen in both naive subsets, and much lower diversity in memory CD8+ cells. When CXCR3-positive naive cells were set against CXCR3-negative naive cells, the former had more hydrophobic TRB CDR3s. Similar TRBV-TRBJ usage was seen in naive cells (both CXCR3-negative and CXCR3-positive), but memory cells differed.

The libraries of TRB cDNA were prepared using 5' RACE with UMI labels. Reprocessing the 5' RACE reads, TCRdb reports a single entry for every CDR3 protein and omits DNA. The repertoire table contains around 140,000 distinct CDR3 sequences. Note on this clonotype: Its matching antigen is unknown.

V gene TRBV20-1 combines with J gene TRBJ2-2; TCRdb's assignment of TRBD2 cannot be checked, as there is no DNA. Sequencing input: naive CXCR3- CD8+ T cells from blood. Subset specified: CD45RO-CCR7+CD27+CD95- naive CD8+ T cells lacking CXCR3 (TNR3-). The receptor was isolated from a human donor in good health. Some clones in this sample may be carry-over from other donors' samples. The CDR3 protein is CSAVKSTSGKTGELFF.